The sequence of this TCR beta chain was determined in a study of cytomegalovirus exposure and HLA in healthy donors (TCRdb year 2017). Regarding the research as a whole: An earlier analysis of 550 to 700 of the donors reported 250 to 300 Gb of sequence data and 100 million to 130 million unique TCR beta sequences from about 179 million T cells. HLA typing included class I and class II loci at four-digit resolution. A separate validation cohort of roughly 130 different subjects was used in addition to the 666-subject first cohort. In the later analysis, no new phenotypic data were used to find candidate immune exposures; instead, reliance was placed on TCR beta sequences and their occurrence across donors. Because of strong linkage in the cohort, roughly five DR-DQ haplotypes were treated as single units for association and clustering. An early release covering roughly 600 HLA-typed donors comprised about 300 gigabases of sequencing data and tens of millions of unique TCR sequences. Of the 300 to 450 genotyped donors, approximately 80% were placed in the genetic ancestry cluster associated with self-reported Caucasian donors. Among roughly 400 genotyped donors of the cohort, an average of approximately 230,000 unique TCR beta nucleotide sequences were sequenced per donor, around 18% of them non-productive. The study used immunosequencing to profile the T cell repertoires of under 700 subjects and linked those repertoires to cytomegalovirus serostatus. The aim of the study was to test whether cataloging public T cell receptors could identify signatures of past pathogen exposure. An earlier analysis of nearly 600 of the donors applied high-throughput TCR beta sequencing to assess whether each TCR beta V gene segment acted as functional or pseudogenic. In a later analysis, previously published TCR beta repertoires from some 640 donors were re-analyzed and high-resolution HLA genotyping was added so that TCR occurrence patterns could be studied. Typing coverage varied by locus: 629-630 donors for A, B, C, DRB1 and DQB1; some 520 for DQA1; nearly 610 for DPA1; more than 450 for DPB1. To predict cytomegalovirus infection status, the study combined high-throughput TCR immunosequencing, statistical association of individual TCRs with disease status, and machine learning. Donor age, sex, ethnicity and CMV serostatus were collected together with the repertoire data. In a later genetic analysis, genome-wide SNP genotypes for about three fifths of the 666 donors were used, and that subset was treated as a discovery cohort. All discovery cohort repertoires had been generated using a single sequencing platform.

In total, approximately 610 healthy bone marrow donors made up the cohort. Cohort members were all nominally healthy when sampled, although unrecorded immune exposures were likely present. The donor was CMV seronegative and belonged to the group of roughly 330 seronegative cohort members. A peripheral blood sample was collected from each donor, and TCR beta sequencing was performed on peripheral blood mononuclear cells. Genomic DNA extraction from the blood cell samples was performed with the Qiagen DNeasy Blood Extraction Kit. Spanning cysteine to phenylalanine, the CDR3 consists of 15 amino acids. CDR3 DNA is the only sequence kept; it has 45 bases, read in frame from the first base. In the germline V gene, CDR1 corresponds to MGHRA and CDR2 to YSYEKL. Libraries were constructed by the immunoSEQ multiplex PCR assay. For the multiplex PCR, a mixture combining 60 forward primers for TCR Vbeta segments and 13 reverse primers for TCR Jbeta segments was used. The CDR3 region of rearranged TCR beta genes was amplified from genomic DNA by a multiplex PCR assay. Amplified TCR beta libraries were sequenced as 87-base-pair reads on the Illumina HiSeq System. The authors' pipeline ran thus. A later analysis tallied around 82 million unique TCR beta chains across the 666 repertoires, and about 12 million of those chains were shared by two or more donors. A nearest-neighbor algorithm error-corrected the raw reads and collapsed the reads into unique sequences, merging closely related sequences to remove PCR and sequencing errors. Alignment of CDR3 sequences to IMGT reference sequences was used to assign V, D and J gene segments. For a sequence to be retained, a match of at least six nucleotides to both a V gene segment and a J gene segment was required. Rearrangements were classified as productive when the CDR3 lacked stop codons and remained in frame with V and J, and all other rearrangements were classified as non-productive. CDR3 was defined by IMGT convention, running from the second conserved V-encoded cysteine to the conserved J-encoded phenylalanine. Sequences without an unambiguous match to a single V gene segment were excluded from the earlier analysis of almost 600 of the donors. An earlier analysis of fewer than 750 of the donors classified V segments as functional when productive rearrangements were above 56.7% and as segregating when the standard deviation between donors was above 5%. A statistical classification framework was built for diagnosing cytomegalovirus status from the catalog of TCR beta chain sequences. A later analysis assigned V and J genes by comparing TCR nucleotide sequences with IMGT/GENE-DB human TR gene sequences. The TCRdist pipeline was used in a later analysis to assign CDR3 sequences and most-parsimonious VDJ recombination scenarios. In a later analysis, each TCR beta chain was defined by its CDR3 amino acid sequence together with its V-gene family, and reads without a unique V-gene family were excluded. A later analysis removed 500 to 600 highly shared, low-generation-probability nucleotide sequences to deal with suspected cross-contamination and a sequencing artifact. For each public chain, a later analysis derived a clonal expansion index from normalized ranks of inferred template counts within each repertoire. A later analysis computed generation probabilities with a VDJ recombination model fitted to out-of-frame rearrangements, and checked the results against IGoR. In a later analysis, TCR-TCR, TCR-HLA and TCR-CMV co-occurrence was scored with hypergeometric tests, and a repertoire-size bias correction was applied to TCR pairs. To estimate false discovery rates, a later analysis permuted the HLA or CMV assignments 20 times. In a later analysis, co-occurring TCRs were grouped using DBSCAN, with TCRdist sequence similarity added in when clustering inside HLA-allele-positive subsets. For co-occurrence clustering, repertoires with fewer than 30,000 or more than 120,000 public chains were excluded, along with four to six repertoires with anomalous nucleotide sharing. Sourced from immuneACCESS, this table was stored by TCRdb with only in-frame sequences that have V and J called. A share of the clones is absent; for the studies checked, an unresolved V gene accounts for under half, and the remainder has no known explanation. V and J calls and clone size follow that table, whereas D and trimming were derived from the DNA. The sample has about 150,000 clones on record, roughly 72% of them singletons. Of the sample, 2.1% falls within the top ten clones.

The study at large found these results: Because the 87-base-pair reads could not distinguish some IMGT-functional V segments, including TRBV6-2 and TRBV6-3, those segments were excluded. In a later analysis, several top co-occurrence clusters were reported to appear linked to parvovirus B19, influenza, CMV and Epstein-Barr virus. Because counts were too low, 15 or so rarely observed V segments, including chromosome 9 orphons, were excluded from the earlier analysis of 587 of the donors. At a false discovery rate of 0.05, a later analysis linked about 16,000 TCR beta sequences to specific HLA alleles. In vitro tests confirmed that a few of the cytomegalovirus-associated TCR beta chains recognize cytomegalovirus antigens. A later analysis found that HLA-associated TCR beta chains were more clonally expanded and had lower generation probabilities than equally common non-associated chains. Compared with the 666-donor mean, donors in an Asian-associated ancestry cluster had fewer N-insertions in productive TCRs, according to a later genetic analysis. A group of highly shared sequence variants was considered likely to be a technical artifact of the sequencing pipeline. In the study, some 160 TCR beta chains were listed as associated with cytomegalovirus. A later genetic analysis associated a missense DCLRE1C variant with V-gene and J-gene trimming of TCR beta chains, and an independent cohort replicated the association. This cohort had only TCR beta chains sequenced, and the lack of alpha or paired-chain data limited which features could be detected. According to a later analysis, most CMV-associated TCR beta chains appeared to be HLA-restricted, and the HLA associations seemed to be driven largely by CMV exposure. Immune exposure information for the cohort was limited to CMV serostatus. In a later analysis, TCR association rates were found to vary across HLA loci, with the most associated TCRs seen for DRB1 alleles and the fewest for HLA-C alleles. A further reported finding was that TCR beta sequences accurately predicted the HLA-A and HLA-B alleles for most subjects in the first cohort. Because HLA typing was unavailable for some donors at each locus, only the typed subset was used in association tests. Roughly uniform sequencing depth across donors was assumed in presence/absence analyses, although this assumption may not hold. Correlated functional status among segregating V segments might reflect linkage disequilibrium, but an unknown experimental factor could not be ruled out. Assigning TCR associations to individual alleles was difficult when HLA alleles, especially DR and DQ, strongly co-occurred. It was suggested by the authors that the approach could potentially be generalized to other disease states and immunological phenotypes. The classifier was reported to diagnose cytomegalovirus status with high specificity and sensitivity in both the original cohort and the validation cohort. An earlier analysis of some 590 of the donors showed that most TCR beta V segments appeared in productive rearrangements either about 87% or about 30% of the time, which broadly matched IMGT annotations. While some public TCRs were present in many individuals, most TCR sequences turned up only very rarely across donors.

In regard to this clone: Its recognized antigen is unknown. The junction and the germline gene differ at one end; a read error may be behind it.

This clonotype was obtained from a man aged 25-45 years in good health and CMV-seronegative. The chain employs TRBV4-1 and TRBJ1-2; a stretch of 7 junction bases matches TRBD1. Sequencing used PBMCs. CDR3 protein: CASSQTKTGNYGYPF. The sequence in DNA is TGCGCCAGCAGCCAAACCAAGACAGGGAACTATGGCTACCCCTTC.